The 27 T cell receptor beta chains below come from one sample, sequenced in a study of identifying expanded T cells in peripheral blood. Only in-frame clones appear in the TCRdb table, and some are missing; sequencing was by immunoSEQ multiplex PCR. The profile shows about 91,000 clones, around 89% of them singletons. The sequencing sample was made of blood. Source of these receptors: a person aged 18-70 years in good health.

The rearrangement links TRBV7-6 to TRBJ2-5; no clear D gene. V gave up 4 bases and J gave up 0 bases, with 12 bases separating them. Germline lookup yields CDR1 SGHVS and CDR2 FNYEAQ. The length of the CDR3 is 15 residues. Written as DNA, the CDR3 is TGTGCCAGCAGCTCTATCGGGTCCTACCAAGAGACCCAGTACTTC. Its translation is CASSSIGSYQETQYF.

At least ten counts were recorded for this clone. V and J are TRBV2 and TRBJ1-2, with D unresolved. This CDR3 is built from 12 residues. The V gene's germline CDR1 is SNHLY and CDR2 FYNNEI. V lost 1 base and J lost 4, with 4 bases in between. The CDR3 reads CASSEDRYGYTF. CDR3 nucleotides: TGTGCCAGCAGTGAAGACCGCTATGGCTACACCTTC.

This clone occurred once. This rearrangement joins TRBV5-4 to TRBJ2-3, with 8 bases identical to TRBD2. Germline V gene sequence: CDR1 SGHNT, CDR2 YYREEE (reference sequence). V gave up 3 bases and J gave up 3 bases; unmatched junction bases: 3. This CDR3 region has 14 residues. CDR3: CASSYRGGTDTQYF. CDR3 DNA sequence: TGTGCCAGCAGCTACCGCGGGGGGACAGATACGCAGTATTTT. Based on the CDR3 plus reference TRBV5-4 and TRBJ2-3, the full variable domain is ETGVTQSPTHLIKTRGQQVTLRCSSQSGHNTVSWYQQALGQGPQFIFQYYREEENGRGNFPPRFSGLQFPNYSSELNVNALELDDSALYLCASSYRGGTDTQYFGPGTRLTVL.

The chain uses TRBV5-1 and TRBJ1-4; no reliable D call. V dropped 1 base and J dropped 8 bases, with 6 bases sitting between them. There are 12 residues in the CDR3. Germline-derived CDR1 and CDR2 are SGHRS and YFSETQ. Here the CDR3 DNA reads TGCGCCAGCAGCTTGATCGGGGAAAAACTGTTTTTT. Its translation: CASSLIGEKLFF.

The chain is built from TRBV5-4 and TRBJ2-1; TRBD2 matches 10 bases. CDR3 length: 14 amino acids. From germline, CDR1 is SGHNT and CDR2 YYREEE (reference sequence). J was trimmed by 6 bases and V by 4 bases; bases with no gene match: 4. The CDR3 sequence is CASSPRTSGNEQFF. The CDR3 DNA reads TGTGCCAGCAGCCCAAGGACTAGCGGCAATGAGCAGTTCTTC.

This clone was recorded a few times. The rearrangement joins TRBV5-1 to TRBJ2-1; the match to TRBD1 covers 8 bases. V shed 2 bases and J 2 bases; nucleotides not matched to a gene: 9. CDR1 and CDR2 from the germline V gene are SGHRS and YFSETQ. The CDR3 extends over 17 amino acids. CDR3 region: CASSLHRGRKTYNEQFF. CDR3 sequence (DNA): TGCGCCAGCAGCTTACACAGGGGGAGGAAGACCTACAATGAGCAGTTCTTC. Drawing the rest from reference TRBV5-1 and TRBJ2-1, the complete variable domain is KAGVTQTPRYLIKTRGQQVTLSCSPISGHRSVSWYQQTPGQGLQFLFEYFSETQRNKGNFPGRFSGRQFSNSRSEMNVSTLELGDSALYLCASSLHRGRKTYNEQFFGPGTRLTVL.

The J gene is TRBJ2-1, the V gene TRBV5-6, with D unresolved. The CDR3 covers 14 residues. Per germline, CDR1 SGHDT and CDR2 YYEEEE. With 0 bases removed from V and 7 bases from J, the gap between germline ends came to 11 bases. The CDR3 loop reads CASSLGGPRNEQFF. The CDR3 coding sequence is TGTGCCAGCAGCTTGGGAGGACCTAGGAATGAGCAGTTCTTC.

This clone was counted once. This chain links TRBV7-2 with TRBJ1-1; D is uncertain. The germline V and J ends were trimmed by 3 bases and 1 base, with 9 bases remaining between them. The germline CDR1 and CDR2 sequences are SGHTA and FQGNSA. The CDR3 is 14 amino acids. The CDR3 reads CASSFNKGNTEAFF. The DNA for the CDR3 is TGTGCCAGCAGCTTTAATAAAGGGAACACTGAAGCTTTCTTT.

The chain is built from TRBV6-5 and TRBJ1-5, with 7 positions matching TRBD1. Losses at the gene ends were 0 bases for V and 6 bases for J; bases not matched to a gene: 5. The CDR3 sequence is 15 residues long. Germline V gene data show CDR1 as MNHEY and CDR2 as SVGAGI. DNA of the CDR3: TGTGCCAGCAGTTACTCGTTTGAGGGGGCTCAGCCCCAGCATTTT. It is translated as CASSYSFEGAQPQHF.

This clone is a singleton in its sample. V is TRBV28 and J is TRBJ2-1, with 15 nucleotides matching TRBD2. CDR1 MDHEN and CDR2 SYDVKM come from the germline V gene. The CDR3 extends over 17 amino acids. The ends lost 6 bases at V and 4 bases at J; junction bases unmatched: 7. CDR3 nucleotides: TGTGCCAGCAGCTGGACTAGCGGGAGGGCAGCATACAATGAGCAGTTCTTC. It translates to CASSWTSGRAAYNEQFF.

The chain is built from TRBV2 and TRBJ2-7; D gene uncertain. V dropped 0 bases and J dropped 4 bases, with 13 bases sitting between them. The CDR3 runs to 15 residues. Germline CDR1 SNHLY, CDR2 FYNNEI. DNA of the CDR3: TGTGCCAGCAGTGAAGCAGGGCTGGGCAGGTACGAGCAGTACTTC. It is translated as CASSEAGLGRYEQYF.

The rearrangement links TRBV2 to TRBJ1-2; tentative D call: TRBD1 (6 bases). V lost 8 bases and J lost 5, with 12 bases in between. The CDR3 is 12 amino acids. Germline V gives CDR1 SNHLY, CDR2 FYNNEI. CDR3 coding DNA: TGTGCCAGCGCACAGGGAGAGTATGGCTACACCTTC. It codes for CASAQGEYGYTF.

This chain joins TRBV27 and TRBJ1-6, with TRBD1 identical over 7 bases. This CDR3 region has 14 residues. The germline gives CDR1 MNHEY, CDR2 SMNVEV (reference sequence). V was pared by 7 bases and J by 5 bases, with 5 bases of the junction left unmatched. The CDR3 coding sequence is TGTGCCAGCACTGCGGGACAGAATAATTCACCCCTCCACTTT. Translated, it gives CASTAGQNNSPLHF.

V and J are TRBV19 and TRBJ1-1, with D possibly TRBD1 on 5 matching bases. This CDR3 region has 17 residues. Germline-derived CDR1 and CDR2 are LNHDA and SQIVND (reference sequence). V gave up 1 base and J gave up 1 base, with 16 bases separating them. The CDR3 here is CASSIVGQGATNTEAFF. CDR3 bases: TGTGCCAGTAGTATAGTGGGGCAAGGGGCGACGAACACTGAAGCTTTCTTT.

V usage is TRBV27 and J usage is TRBJ2-7, with a weak D call TRBD1 (5 bases). Germline V gene data show CDR1 as MNHEY and CDR2 as SMNVEV (reference sequence). The CDR3 is 14 amino acids. Trimming left V 3 bases short and J 4 bases short, with 13 bases between. The CDR3 reads CASSLTDPKYEQYF. The CDR3 bases are TGTGCCAGCAGTTTGACAGACCCTAAATACGAGCAGTACTTC.

This clone came up once. The genes are TRBV6-1 and TRBJ2-5; 9 nucleotides match TRBD2. The CDR3 totals 14 residues. CDR1 MNHNS and CDR2 SASEGT come from the germline V gene. Trimming took 4 bases from V and 5 from J; bases not matched to a gene: 5. The CDR3: CASSAIAGGETQYF. The CDR3 DNA sequence: TGTGCCAGCAGTGCGATTGCGGGAGGGGAGACCCAGTACTTC.

The chain links TRBV27 to TRBJ2-2; no clear D gene. The V end lost 2 bases, the J end lost 4 bases, and 5 bases lay between the germline ends. The CDR3 runs 13 residues. Looked up from germline, CDR1 is MNHEY and CDR2 is SMNVEV (reference sequence). The DNA for the CDR3 is TGTGCCAGCAGTTTAGGGTTCACCGGGGAGCTGTTTTTT. Protein product: CASSLGFTGELFF.

The chain is built from TRBV7-8 and TRBJ1-5; D may be TRBD1 (6 bases). The V and J ends lost 1 base and 1 base respectively, with 8 bases between them. Germline V gives CDR1 SGHVS, CDR2 FQNEAQ. The CDR3 runs to 15 residues. The CDR3: CASSLGTGSNQPQHF. As DNA, the CDR3 is TGTGCCAGCAGCTTAGGCACAGGGAGCAATCAGCCCCAGCATTTT.

Concerning this clone itself: This sequence may be a read error, since a much larger clone differs from it by one base. The V call is TRBV7-3, the J call TRBJ1-1; TRBD1 matches at 10 bases. Germline CDR1 reads SGHTA; CDR2 reads FQGTGA. After removal of 5 bases from V and 3 bases from J, the junction contained 3 bases not matched to a gene. This CDR3 spans 14 amino acids. Here the CDR3 reads CASSPGTGDTEAFF. The CDR3 nucleotides read TGTGCCAGCAGCCCCGGGACAGGGGACACTGAAGCTTTCTTT.

The chain has TRBV28 and TRBJ1-1; D gene unclear. The CDR3 consists of 13 residues. The V end lost 1 base, the J end lost 1 base, and 4 bases lay between the germline ends. CDR1 is MDHEN, CDR2 SYDVKM, per germline. CDR3: CASSLFRNTEAFF. In DNA, the CDR3 is TGTGCCAGCAGTTTATTCAGGAACACTGAAGCTTTCTTT.

The chain has TRBV4-3 and TRBJ2-7, with 14 bases that match TRBD2. V trimming: 3 bases; J trimming: 3 bases; junction bases outside the gene matches: 1. CDR1 is LGHNA, CDR2 YSLEER, per germline. The CDR3 has 15 amino acids. The CDR3 here is CASSHGLAGGYEQYF. CDR3 bases: TGCGCCAGCAGCCACGGACTAGCGGGAGGCTACGAGCAGTACTTC.

The chain couples TRBV5-6 to TRBJ1-1; possibly TRBD1 for D (6 bases). This CDR3 is built from 14 residues. V gave up 1 base and J gave up 1 base, with 8 bases separating them. Germline CDR1 reads SGHDT; CDR2 reads YYEEEE. The CDR3 reads CASSLTGPNTEAFF. The DNA for the CDR3 is TGTGCCAGCAGCTTGACAGGGCCGAACACTGAAGCTTTCTTT.

The chain is built from TRBV6-1 and TRBJ2-2, with 11 bases lining up with TRBD2. The germline V gene encodes CDR1 MNHNS and CDR2 SASEGT. J lost 3 bases, V lost 3 bases, and 0 bases had no gene match. The CDR3 has 15 residues. In DNA form, the CDR3 reads TGTGCCAGCAGTGAGGGACTAGCGGACACCGGGGAGCTGTTTTTT. Its translation is CASSEGLADTGELFF.

V gene TRBV19 combines with J gene TRBJ2-5, with TRBD1 identical over 9 bases. The ends lost 8 bases at V and 4 bases at J; junction bases unmatched: 8. Germline CDR1 reads LNHDA; CDR2 reads SQIVND (reference sequence). The CDR3 runs 14 residues. This CDR3 reads CASRRDRDGETQYF. In DNA, the CDR3 is TGTGCCAGTCGACGGGACAGGGATGGAGAGACCCAGTACTTC.

V is TRBV19 and J is TRBJ2-5; 12 positions agree with TRBD2. Trimming took 5 bases from V and 2 from J; bases not matched to a gene: 12. The germline V gene encodes CDR1 LNHDA and CDR2 SQIVND (reference sequence). The CDR3 totals 18 residues. Here the CDR3 DNA reads TGTGCCAGTAGTCTCCCTCGACTAGCGGGGGACCCTCAAGAGACCCAGTACTTC. This sequence encodes CASSLPRLAGDPQETQYF.

V usage is TRBV4-2 and J usage is TRBJ2-6; D gene uncertain. The germline V and J ends were trimmed by 0 bases and 1 base, with 7 bases remaining between them. Germline CDR1 LGHNA, CDR2 YNFKEQ. There are 16 residues in the CDR3. As DNA, the CDR3 is TGTGCCAGCAGCCAAGAGAGGCAATCTGGGGCCAACGTCCTGACTTTC. It yields the protein CASSQERQSGANVLTF.

The chain joins TRBV6-5 to TRBJ2-1; maybe TRBD2 (5 bases). Trimming shortened V by 8 bases and J by 9 bases, and 17 bases separated the two germline ends. Germline assignment: CDR1 MNHEY and CDR2 SVGAGI. The CDR3 consists of 13 residues. The CDR3 bases are TGTGCCAGCGCGTGGACTTTACATGGTGAGCAGTTCTTC. Residues: CASAWTLHGEQFF.